A selection of T cell receptor beta chains follows, all from one sample in a study of breast tumors, draining lymph nodes, adjacent tissues. TCRdb fed the multiplex PCR reads into MiXCR, producing one record per CDR3 protein. Among roughly 100,000 distinct CDR3 sequences listed, 30% were seen once. The specimen was axillary lymph node tissue. These receptors all stem from a female donor with breast cancer. Some clones in this sample may be carry-over from other donors' samples. CDR3s include the opening cysteine and the closing phenylalanine or tryptophan. D genes are given only for firm matches. The size entry is marked missing in some rows and otherwise reads once, few, many or a size class.

clone_size,j_call,d_call,v_call,cdr3_aa,cdr3_nt
many,TRBJ1-2,NA,TRBV19,CASSPPGFFVYTF,TGTGCCAGTAGCCCCCCGGGTTTTTTCGTCTACACCTTC
many,TRBJ2-5,NA,TRBV20-1,CSARQGVRRATQYF,TGCAGTGCTAGGCAGGGGGTTAGGAGGGCGACCCAGTACTTC
many,TRBJ1-5,NA,TRBV29-1,CSVVGGPRQPQHF,TGCAGCGTTGTCGGGGGGCCACGGCAGCCCCAGCATTTT
NA,TRBJ2-1,NA,TRBV3-1,CASSQGERALGCEQFF,TGTGCCAGCAGCCAAGGAGAGCGGGCGCTGGGCTGTGAGCAGTTCTTC
NA,TRBJ1-5,NA,TRBV20-1,CSARLGRANQPQHF,TGCAGTGCTAGATTGGGACGGGCCAATCAGCCCCAGCATTTT
many,TRBJ2-2,TRBD2,TRBV18,CASSLLAGWRTGELFF,TGTGCCAGCTCACTACTAGCGGGATGGAGGACCGGGGAGCTGTTTTTT
few,TRBJ1-1,NA,TRBV12-3/TRBV12-4,CASRPTLGTEAFF,TGTGCCAGCAGACCGACCCTCGGCACTGAAGCTTTCTTT
NA,TRBJ1-4,NA,TRBV6-5,CASSHFAPRANEKLFF,TGTGCCAGCAGTCACTTTGCGCCGCGGGCTAATGAAAAACTGTTTTTT
many,TRBJ1-1,NA,TRBV7-8,CASSLAMDRNTEAFF,TGTGCCAGCAGCTTAGCAATGGACAGGAACACTGAAGCTTTCTTT
few,TRBJ2-1,NA,TRBV3-2,CASSKLAGGHNLNEQFF,TGTGCCAGCAGCAAACTAGCGGGGGGCCATAACCTCAATGAGCAGTTCTTC
NA,TRBJ2-7,TRBD2,TRBV27,CASSSPASGDTYEQCF,TGTGCCAGCAGTTCCCCGGCTAGCGGGGATACCTACGAGCAGTGCTTC
NA,TRBJ1-2,NA,TRBV4-2,CASSPSLGLNYGYTF,TGTGCCAGCAGCCCCTCCCTGGGACTGAACTATGGCTACACCTTC
many,TRBJ2-6,NA,TRBV9,CASSVEVGSGANVLTF,TGTGCCAGCAGCGTAGAAGTAGGGTCTGGGGCCAACGTCCTGACTTTC
many,TRBJ2-1,TRBD1,TRBV6-5,CASSYPGQGRNEQFF,TGTGCCAGCAGTTACCCGGGACAGGGAAGGAATGAGCAGTTCTTC
many,TRBJ2-2,TRBD1,TRBV20-1,CSAIVRYRGTAGELFF,TGCAGTGCCATAGTTCGGTACAGGGGTACCGCCGGGGAGCTGTTTTTT
NA,TRBJ1-6,TRBD1,TRBV12-3/TRBV12-4,CASSLAGTAYNSPLHF,TGTGCCAGCAGTTTAGCCGGGACAGCGTATAATTCACCCCTCCACTTT
NA,TRBJ2-5,TRBD1,TRBV7-3,CASSFRTGRTAAQYF,TGTGCCAGCAGCTTCCGGACAGGGAGAACAGCGGCCCAGTACTTC
few,TRBJ2-1,TRBD2,TRBV5-4,CASSSGTSGPMTYNEQFF,TGTGCCAGCAGCTCCGGGACTAGCGGGCCTATGACCTACAATGAGCAGTTCTTC
many,TRBJ2-7,TRBD1,TRBV5-1,CASSFLTGPYEQYF,TGCGCCAGCAGCTTCCTGACAGGGCCCTACGAGCAGTACTTC
few,TRBJ2-1,NA,TRBV18,CASSPLTLGGEQFF,TGTGCCAGCTCACCGCTGACCTTAGGGGGTGAGCAGTTCTTC
NA,TRBJ2-2,TRBD1,TRBV9,CASSVETGGQETGELFF,TGTGCCAGCAGCGTAGAAACAGGGGGTCAAGAGACCGGGGAGCTGTTTTTT
many,TRBJ2-1,NA,TRBV7-3,CASSLRVAASYNEQFF,TGTGCCAGCAGCTTACGGGTAGCGGCTTCCTACAATGAGCAGTTCTTC
many,TRBJ2-1,NA,TRBV20-1,CSASPASEQFF,TGCAGTGCTAGCCCCGCCAGTGAGCAGTTCTTC
NA,TRBJ2-6,TRBD2,TRBV6-5,CASRHGLAGRAGANVLTF,TGTGCCAGCAGACACGGACTAGCGGGAAGGGCTGGGGCCAACGTCCTGACTTTC
many,TRBJ1-3,NA,TRBV27,CASSSPNGADGNTIYF,TGTGCCAGCAGTTCCCCCAACGGGGCCGACGGAAACACCATATATTTT
NA,TRBJ1-5,NA,TRBV30,CAWSVGSRVYSNQPRHF,TGTGCCTGGAGTGTAGGCTCCAGGGTATATAGCAATCAGCCCCGGCATTTT
NA,TRBJ1-1,NA,TRBV20-1,CSADDRLRGTEAFF,TGCAGTGCTGACGACAGGTTACGGGGCACTGAAGCTTTCTTT
once,TRBJ2-3,TRBD1,TRBV5-1,CASSQGQGAAGSQYF,TGCGCCAGCAGCCAGGGACAGGGTGCAGCAGGTTCGCAGTATTTT
NA,TRBJ1-5,NA,TRBV12-3/TRBV12-4,CASRPTGYSNQPQHF,TGTGCCAGCAGACCGACAGGATATAGCAATCAGCCCCAGCATTTT
NA,TRBJ1-5,TRBD1,TRBV29-1,CSASREGQGGNQPQHF,TGCAGCGCCAGCAGAGAAGGACAGGGAGGCAATCAGCCCCAGCATTTT
NA,TRBJ2-2,TRBD2,TRBV5-4,CASSETSGRANELFF,TGTGCCAGCAGCGAGACTAGCGGGAGAGCCAATGAGCTGTTTTTT